The present TCR beta chain was sequenced within a study of CD8 T cells in Susac syndrome. It was with random hexamers that roughly 0.5 to 1 ug RNA was reverse transcribed. Multiplex immunoSEQ PCR targeted 54 Vbeta and 13 Jbeta TCR beta segments. TCRdb processed the immunoSEQ multiplex PCR reads anew with MiXCR; each CDR3 protein has one entry. The table lists approximately 180,000 distinct CDR3 sequences, almost 96% of them singletons. The sequencing input was CD4+ T cells from PBMCs. The receptor comes from a human donor with multiple sclerosis.

The CDR3 coding sequence is TGTGCCAGCTCCAGGGGGGGTGATGGAGCCGAGCAGTACTTC. Amino acid sequence: CASSRGGDGAEQYF. V and J are TRBV7-2 and TRBJ2-7, with D tentatively TRBD1 or TRBD2 (7 bases each). V was clipped by 8 bases and J by 6 bases, with 20 bases between them. Germline CDR1 and CDR2: SGHTA and FQGNSA. The CDR3 sequence is 14 residues long.